The following is a T cell receptor (beta chain) sequence with its context. This record comes from a study of cytomegalovirus exposure and HLA in healthy donors. Trimming took off 5 bases at V and 0 bases at J, with 8 bases between the two ends. Germline V gene data show CDR1 as MNHEY and CDR2 as SMNVEV (reference sequence). The CDR3 extends over 14 amino acids. Use of 60 Vbeta and 13 Jbeta primers characterized the PCR. Some clones are missing from TCRdb's copy, which holds only in-frame ones; the method was immunoSEQ multiplex PCR. The data hold approximately 240,000 clones, with roughly 82% observed a single time.

The genes are TRBV27 and TRBJ2-4; D remains unclear. Material for sequencing was PBMCs. The receptor was derived from a woman aged 35 to 49 in good health and CMV-seropositive. The chain's CDR3 is CASSSQLAKNIQYF. The DNA of the CDR3 is TGTGCCAGCAGTAGTCAACTAGCCAAAAACATTCAGTACTTC.